This TCR beta chain was captured in a study of T cell repertoires in cytomegalovirus infection. Whole-study context: CMV infection plus the matching HLA type was flagged by public TCR beta signatures. Study-wide points: CMV-specific TCR beta clonotypes restricted by HLA-C dominated the ex vivo response. Using cumulative public TCR beta family frequency, the authors identified those who carried CMV together with the relevant HLA.

V was pared by 6 bases and J by 5 bases, with 13 bases between. CDR3 length: 14 amino acids. CDR1 and CDR2 (germline): MDHEN, SYDVKM. Each CDR3 protein is one row after TCRdb ran MiXCR on the reads. Among around 320,000 distinct CDR3 sequences listed, 9.5% were seen once. This clonotype appeared many times. Its specificity is not known. The sequencing input was PBMCs. The source is a human donor in good health (CMV status not recorded). Some clones in this sample may be carry-over from other donors' samples. The genes are TRBV28 and TRBJ2-2, with D possibly being TRBD1 (5 bases). In nucleotides, the CDR3 is TGTGCCAGCAGCCAATTGACAGCGACCGGGGAGCTGTTTTTT. It codes for CASSQLTATGELFF.